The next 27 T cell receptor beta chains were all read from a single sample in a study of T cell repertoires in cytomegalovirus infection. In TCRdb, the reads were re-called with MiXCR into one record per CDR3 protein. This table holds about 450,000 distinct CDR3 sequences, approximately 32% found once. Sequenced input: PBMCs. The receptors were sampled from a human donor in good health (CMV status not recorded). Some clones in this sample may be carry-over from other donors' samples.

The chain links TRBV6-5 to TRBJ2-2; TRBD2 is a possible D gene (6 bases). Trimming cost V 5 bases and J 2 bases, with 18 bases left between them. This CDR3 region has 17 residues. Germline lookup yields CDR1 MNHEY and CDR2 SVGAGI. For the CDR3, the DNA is TGTGCCAGCAGTCTATCCGGGACTTACGTCAACACCGGGGAGCTGTTTTTT. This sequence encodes CASSLSGTYVNTGELFF.

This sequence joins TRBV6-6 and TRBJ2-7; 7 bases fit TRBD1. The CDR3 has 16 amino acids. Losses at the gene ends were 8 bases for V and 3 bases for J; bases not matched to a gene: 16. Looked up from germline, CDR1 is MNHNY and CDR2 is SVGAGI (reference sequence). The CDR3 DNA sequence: TGTGCCAGCCCTCCCGGGACAGCTTACGTATTCTACGAGCAGTACTTC. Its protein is CASPPGTAYVFYEQYF.

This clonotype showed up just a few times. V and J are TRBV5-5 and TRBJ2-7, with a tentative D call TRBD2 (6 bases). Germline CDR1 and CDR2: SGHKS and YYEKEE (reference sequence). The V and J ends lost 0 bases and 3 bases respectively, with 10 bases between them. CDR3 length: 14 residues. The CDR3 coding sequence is TGTGCCAGCAGCTTGGTTGGCGGGGACTACGAGCAGTACTTC. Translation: CASSLVGGDYEQYF.

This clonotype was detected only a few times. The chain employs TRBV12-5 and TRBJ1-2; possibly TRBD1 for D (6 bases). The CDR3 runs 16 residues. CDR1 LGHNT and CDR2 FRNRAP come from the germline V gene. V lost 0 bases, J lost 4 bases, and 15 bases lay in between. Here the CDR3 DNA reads TGTGCTAGTGGTTTGGTACAACTGGGGGCCGTCTATGGCTACACCTTC. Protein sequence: CASGLVQLGAVYGYTF.

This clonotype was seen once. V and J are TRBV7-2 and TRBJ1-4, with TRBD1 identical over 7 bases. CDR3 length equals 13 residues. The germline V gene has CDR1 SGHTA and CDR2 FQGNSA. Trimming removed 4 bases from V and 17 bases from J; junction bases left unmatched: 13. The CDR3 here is CASSSRGGATLFF. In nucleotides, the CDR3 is TGTGCCAGCAGCTCCCGAGGGGGCGCAACACTTTTTTTT.

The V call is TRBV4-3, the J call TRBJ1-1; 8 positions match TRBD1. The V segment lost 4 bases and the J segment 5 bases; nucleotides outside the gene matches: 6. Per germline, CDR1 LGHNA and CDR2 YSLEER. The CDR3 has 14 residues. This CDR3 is CASSLGTGATEAFF. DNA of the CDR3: TGCGCCAGCAGCCTTGGGACAGGCGCTACTGAAGCTTTCTTT.

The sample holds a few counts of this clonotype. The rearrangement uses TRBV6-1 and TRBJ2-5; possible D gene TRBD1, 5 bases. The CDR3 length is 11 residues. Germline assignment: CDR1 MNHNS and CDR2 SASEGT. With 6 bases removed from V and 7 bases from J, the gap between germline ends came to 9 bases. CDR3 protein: CASRGDLTQYF. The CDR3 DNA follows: TGTGCCAGCAGAGGGGATTTGACCCAGTACTTC.

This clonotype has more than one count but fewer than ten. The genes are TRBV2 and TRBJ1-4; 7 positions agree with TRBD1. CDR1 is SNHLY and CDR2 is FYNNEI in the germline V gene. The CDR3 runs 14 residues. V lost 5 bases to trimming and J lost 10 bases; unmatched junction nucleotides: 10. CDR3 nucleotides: TGTGCCAGCAGTCCGGGACAGTCCTTTGCAAAACTGTTTTTT. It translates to CASSPGQSFAKLFF.

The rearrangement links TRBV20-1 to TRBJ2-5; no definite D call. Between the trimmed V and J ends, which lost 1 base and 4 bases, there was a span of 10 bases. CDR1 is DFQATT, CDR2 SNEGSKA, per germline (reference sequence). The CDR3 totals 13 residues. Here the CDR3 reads CSARVVGLETQYF. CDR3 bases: TGCAGTGCTAGAGTAGTTGGGCTAGAGACCCAGTACTTC.

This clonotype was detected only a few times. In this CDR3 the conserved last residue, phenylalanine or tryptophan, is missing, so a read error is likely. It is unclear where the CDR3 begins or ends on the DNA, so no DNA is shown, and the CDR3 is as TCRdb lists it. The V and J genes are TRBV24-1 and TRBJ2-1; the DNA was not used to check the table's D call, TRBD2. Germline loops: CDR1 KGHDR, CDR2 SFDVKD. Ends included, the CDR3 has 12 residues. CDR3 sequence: CATSDGRGAISL.

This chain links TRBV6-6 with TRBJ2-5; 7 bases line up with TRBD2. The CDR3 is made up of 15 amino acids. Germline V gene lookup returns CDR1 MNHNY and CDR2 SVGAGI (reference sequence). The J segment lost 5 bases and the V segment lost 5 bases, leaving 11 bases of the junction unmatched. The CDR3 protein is CASSPTSRGSETQYF. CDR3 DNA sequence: TGTGCCAGCAGTCCGACTAGCCGCGGATCGGAGACCCAGTACTTC.

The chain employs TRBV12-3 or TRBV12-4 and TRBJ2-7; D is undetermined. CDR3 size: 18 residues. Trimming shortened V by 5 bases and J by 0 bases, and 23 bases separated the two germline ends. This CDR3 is CASSPPQATYYFSYEQYF. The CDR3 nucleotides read TGTGCCAGCAGTCCCCCGCAGGCGACGTACTACTTCTCCTACGAGCAGTACTTC.

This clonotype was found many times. The CDR3 loop is CASRRPSGGAGDTQYF. The CDR3 nucleotides are TGTGCCAGCAGGCGCCCTAGCGGGGGGGCGGGGGATACGCAGTATTTT. The gene calls are TRBV7-2 and TRBJ2-3; 12 bases line up with TRBD2. This CDR3 is 16 amino acids long. Per germline, CDR1 SGHTA and CDR2 FQGNSA. The J segment lost 6 bases and the V segment lost 6 bases, leaving 10 bases of the junction unmatched.

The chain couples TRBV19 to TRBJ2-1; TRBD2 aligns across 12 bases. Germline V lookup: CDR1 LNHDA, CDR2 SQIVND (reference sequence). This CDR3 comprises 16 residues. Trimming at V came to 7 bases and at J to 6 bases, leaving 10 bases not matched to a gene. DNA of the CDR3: TGTGCCAGTACACGACTAGCGGGGGTCCGTTTCAATGAGCAGTTCTTC. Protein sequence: CASTRLAGVRFNEQFF.

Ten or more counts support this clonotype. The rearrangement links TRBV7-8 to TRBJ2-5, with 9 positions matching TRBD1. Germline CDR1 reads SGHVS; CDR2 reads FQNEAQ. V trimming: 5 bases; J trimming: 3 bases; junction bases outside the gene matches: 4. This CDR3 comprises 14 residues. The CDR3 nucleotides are TGTGCCAGCAGCCCGGGACAGGGAAAAGAGACCCAGTACTTC. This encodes CASSPGQGKETQYF.

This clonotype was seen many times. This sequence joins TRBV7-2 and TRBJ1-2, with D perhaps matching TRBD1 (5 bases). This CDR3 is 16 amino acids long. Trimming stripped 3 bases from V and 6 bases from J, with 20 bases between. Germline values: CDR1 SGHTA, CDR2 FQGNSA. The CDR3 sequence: CASSLLPQLRGNGYTF. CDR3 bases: TGTGCCAGCAGCTTGCTACCACAGCTAAGGGGTAATGGCTACACCTTC. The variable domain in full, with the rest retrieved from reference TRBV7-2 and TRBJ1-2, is GAGVSQSPSNKVTEKGKDVELRCDPISGHTALYWYRQSLGQGLEFLIYFQGNSAPDKSGLPSDRFSAERTGGSVSTLTIQRTQQEDSAVYLCASSLLPQLRGNGYTFGSGTRLTVV.

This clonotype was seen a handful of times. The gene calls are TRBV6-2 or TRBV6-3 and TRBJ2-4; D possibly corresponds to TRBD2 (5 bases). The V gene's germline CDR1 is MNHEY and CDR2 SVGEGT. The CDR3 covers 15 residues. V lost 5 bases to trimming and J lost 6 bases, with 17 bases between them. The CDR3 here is CASSPTGISRNIQYF. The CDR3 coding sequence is TGTGCCAGCAGTCCTACCGGGATCAGCAGAAACATTCAGTACTTC.

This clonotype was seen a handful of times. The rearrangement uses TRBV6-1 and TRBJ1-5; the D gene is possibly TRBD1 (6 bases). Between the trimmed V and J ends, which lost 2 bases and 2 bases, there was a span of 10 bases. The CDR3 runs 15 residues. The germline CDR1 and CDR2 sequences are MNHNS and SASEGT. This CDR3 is CASSEHRVGNQPQHF. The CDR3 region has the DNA TGTGCCAGCAGTGAACACAGGGTGGGCAATCAGCCCCAGCATTTT.

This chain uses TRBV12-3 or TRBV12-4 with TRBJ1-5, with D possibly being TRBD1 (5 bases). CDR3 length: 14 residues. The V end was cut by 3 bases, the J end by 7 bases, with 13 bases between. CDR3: CASSFSVWGQPQHF. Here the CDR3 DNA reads TGTGCCAGCAGTTTCTCGGTTTGGGGGCAGCCCCAGCATTTT.

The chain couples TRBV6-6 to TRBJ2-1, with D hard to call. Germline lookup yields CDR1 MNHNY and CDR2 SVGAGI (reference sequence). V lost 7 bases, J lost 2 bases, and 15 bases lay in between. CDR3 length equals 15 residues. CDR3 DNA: TGTGCCAGCACCCCCCTAGGATCAGCCTACAATGAGCAGTTCTTC. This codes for CASTPLGSAYNEQFF.

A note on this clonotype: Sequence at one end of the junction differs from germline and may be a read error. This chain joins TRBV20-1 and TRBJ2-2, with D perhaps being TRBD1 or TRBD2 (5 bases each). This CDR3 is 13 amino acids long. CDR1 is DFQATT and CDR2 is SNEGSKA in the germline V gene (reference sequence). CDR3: CSARGDDTGELFF. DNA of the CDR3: TGCAGTGCAAGAGGGGACGACACCGGGGAGCTGTTTTTT.

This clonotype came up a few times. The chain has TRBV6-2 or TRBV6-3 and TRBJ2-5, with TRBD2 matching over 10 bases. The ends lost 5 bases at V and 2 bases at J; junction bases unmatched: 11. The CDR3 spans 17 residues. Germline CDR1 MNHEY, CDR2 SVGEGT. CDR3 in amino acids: CASSPSLVLAGQETQYF. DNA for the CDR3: TGTGCCAGCAGTCCAAGCCTTGTACTAGCGGGACAAGAGACCCAGTACTTC.

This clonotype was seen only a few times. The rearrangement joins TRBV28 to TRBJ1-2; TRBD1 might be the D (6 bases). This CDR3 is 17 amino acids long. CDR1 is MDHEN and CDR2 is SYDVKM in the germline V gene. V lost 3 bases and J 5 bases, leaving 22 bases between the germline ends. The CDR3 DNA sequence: TGTGCCAGCAGTTTGACTGGCCGGGACATCATTGGGTATGGCTACACCTTC. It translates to CASSLTGRDIIGYGYTF.

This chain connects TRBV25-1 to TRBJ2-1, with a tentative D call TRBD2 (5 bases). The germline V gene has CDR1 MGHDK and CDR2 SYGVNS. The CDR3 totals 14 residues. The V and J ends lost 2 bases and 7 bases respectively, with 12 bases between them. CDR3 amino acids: CASSEDGWRNEQFF. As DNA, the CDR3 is TGTGCCAGCAGTGAAGACGGCTGGAGGAATGAGCAGTTCTTC.

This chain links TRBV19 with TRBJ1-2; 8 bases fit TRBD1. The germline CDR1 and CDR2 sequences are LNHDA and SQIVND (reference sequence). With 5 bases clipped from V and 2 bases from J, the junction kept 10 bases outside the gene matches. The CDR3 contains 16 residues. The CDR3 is CASSPGQGRVNYGYTF. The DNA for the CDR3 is TGTGCCAGTAGTCCAGGACAGGGACGAGTAAACTATGGCTACACCTTC.

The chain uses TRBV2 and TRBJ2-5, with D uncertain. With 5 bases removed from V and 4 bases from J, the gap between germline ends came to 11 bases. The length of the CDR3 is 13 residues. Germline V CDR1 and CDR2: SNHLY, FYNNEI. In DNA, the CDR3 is TGTGCCAGCAGTTCAGAGTCGGGAGAGACCCAGTACTTC. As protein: CASSSESGETQYF. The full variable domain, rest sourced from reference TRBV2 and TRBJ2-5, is EPEVTQTPSHQVTQMGQEVILRCVPISNHLYFYWYRQILGQKVEFLVSFYNNEISEKSEIFDDQFSVERPDGSNFTLKIRSTKLEDSAMYFCASSSESGETQYFGPGTRLLVL.

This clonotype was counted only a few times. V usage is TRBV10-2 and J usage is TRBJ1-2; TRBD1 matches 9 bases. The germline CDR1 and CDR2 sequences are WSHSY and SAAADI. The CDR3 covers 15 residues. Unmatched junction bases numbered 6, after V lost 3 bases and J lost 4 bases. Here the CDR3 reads CASSETGQGLYGYTF. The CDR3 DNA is TGCGCCAGCAGTGAAACGGGACAGGGACTCTATGGCTACACCTTC.